These T cell receptor beta chains were read from a single sample in a study of cytomegalovirus exposure and HLA in healthy donors. Assay used: immunoSEQ multiplex PCR; TCRdb lists only in-frame clones, some missing. Of 140,000 to 150,000 clones in the sample, about 81% are singletons; the top ten hold roughly 6.6%. Sequenced sample: PBMCs. These receptors all come from a man in his thirties or forties in good health and CMV-seronegative. Each CDR3 is given with its conserved first and last residue. Fields, in order: clone size, D gene, V gene, J gene, CDR3 protein, CDR3 DNA. The D gene is left open where the match is weak. For some rows the clone size is stated as once, few or many, or as a class when expanded; others skip it.

>NA|NA|TRBV5-6|TRBJ1-4
CASSPGVSATNEKLFF
TGTGCCAGCAGCCCAGGGGTATCTGCAACTAATGAAAAACTGTTTTTT
>NA|TRBD2|TRBV7-6|TRBJ2-1
CASMRLAGGGGNEQFF
TGTGCCAGCATGCGACTAGCGGGGGGGGGAGGGAATGAGCAGTTCTTC
>NA|TRBD2|TRBV9|TRBJ2-3
CASSVLRAGGNTDTQYF
TGTGCCAGCAGCGTACTCCGAGCGGGAGGAAACACAGATACGCAGTATTTT
>NA|TRBD2|TRBV2|TRBJ2-5
CASILHLTSGTGETQYF
TGTGCCAGCATTCTTCACTTGACTAGCGGGACGGGTGAGACCCAGTACTTC
>NA|TRBD2|TRBV5-3|TRBJ2-3
CASSSSSGGTDTQYF
TGTGCCAGCAGCTCCTCCAGCGGGGGCACAGATACGCAGTATTTT
>NA|NA|TRBV27|TRBJ1-2
CASSLGVAGREGGYTF
TGTGCCAGCAGTTTAGGCGTAGCCGGTCGAGAAGGAGGCTACACCTTC
>NA|TRBD2|TRBV9|TRBJ2-2
CASSPGLAGEDTGELFF
TGTGCCAGCAGCCCGGGACTAGCGGGAGAAGACACCGGGGAGCTGTTTTTT
>NA|TRBD1|TRBV7-2|TRBJ1-6
CASSRDRGGNNSPLHF
TGTGCCAGCAGCCGTGACAGGGGAGGGAATAATTCACCCCTCCACTTT
>NA|NA|TRBV5-1|TRBJ2-1
CASSLAAGLTNEQFF
TGCGCCAGCAGCTTGGCCGCAGGACTAACCAATGAGCAGTTCTTC
>NA|NA|TRBV10-2|TRBJ2-7
CASSGQMTTEQYF
TGCGCCAGCAGTGGACAGATGACGACCGAGCAGTACTTC
>NA|TRBD2|TRBV5-4|TRBJ2-5
CASSSAASGGQETQYF
TGTGCCAGCAGCTCTGCGGCTAGCGGGGGCCAAGAGACCCAGTACTTC
>NA|TRBD1|TRBV7-9|TRBJ2-5
CASSSPTGGETQYF
TGTGCCAGCAGCTCCCCGACAGGGGGCGAGACCCAGTACTTC
>few|TRBD2|TRBV9|TRBJ2-7
CASSPGLEGYEQYF
TGTGCCAGCAGCCCCGGACTAGAGGGGTACGAGCAGTACTTC
>NA|NA|TRBV21-1|TRBJ1-5
CASSGGQGNPRGQPQHF
TGTGCCAGCAGCGGGGGACAGGGAAACCCTCGTGGTCAGCCCCAGCATTTT
>NA|NA|TRBV6-1|TRBJ1-2
CASSDGGNYGYTF
TGTGCCAGCAGTGACGGAGGGAACTATGGCTACACCTTC
>NA|NA|TRBV20-1|TRBJ2-7
CSPSLAANQYF
TGCAGTCCTAGTCTGGCGGCCAACCAGTACTTC
>NA|NA|TRBV6-5|TRBJ2-3
CASSYAGQKSTDTQYF
TGTGCCAGCAGTTACGCGGGACAGAAAAGCACAGATACGCAGTATTTT
>few|TRBD1|TRBV5-1|TRBJ1-4
CASSLVQGGSNEKLFF
TGCGCCAGCAGCTTGGTGCAGGGGGGTTCTAATGAAAAACTGTTTTTT
>NA|NA|TRBV30|TRBJ1-6
CAWRPGHNNSPLHF
TGTGCCTGGAGGCCTGGACATAATAATTCACCCCTCCACTTT
>NA|NA|TRBV19|TRBJ2-3
CASSTGWADTQYF
TGTGCCAGTAGCACAGGGTGGGCAGATACGCAGTATTTT
>NA|TRBD2|TRBV2|TRBJ2-3
CASRDGLAGTDTQYF
TGTGCCAGCCGGGATGGACTAGCGGGAACGGATACGCAGTATTTT
>once|NA|TRBV6-5|TRBJ1-5
CASSSHFTSSNQPQHF
TGTGCCAGCAGTTCCCATTTTACAAGTAGCAATCAGCCCCAGCATTTT
>NA|TRBD2|TRBV28|TRBJ2-7
CASSPYPGTSGRSSYEQYF
TGTGCCAGCAGTCCGTACCCCGGGACTAGCGGTCGGAGCTCCTACGAGCAGTACTTC
>NA|TRBD1|TRBV4-1|TRBJ2-7
CASSQSPGQGTYEQYF
TGCGCCAGCAGCCAATCACCGGGACAGGGTACCTACGAGCAGTACTTC
>NA|TRBD1|TRBV6-1|TRBJ2-7
CASFGRQGYEQYF
TGTGCCAGTTTTGGGAGACAGGGATACGAGCAGTACTTC
>NA|NA|TRBV27|TRBJ1-4
CASSRGGRFNEKLFF
TGTGCCAGCAGTAGGGGGGGACGGTTTAATGAAAAACTGTTTTTT
>NA|NA|TRBV2|TRBJ2-3
CASSELLGSTDTQYF
TGTGCCAGCAGTGAACTACTTGGTAGCACAGATACGCAGTATTTT
>NA|NA|TRBV2|TRBJ2-6
CASWLSGANVLTF
TGTGCCAGTTGGCTCTCTGGGGCCAACGTCCTGACTTTC
>NA|TRBD1|TRBV5-4|TRBJ2-7
CASSVPGTGAYEQYF
TGTGCCAGCAGCGTGCCCGGGACAGGGGCGTACGAGCAGTACTTC
>NA|NA|TRBV5-5|TRBJ1-2
CASSPAGREPYGYTF
TGTGCCAGCAGCCCAGCCGGCCGGGAGCCCTATGGCTACACCTTC
>NA|NA|TRBV11-2|TRBJ2-1
CASSRLDYNEQFF
TGTGCCAGCAGCCGACTCGACTACAATGAGCAGTTCTTC
>once|TRBD1|TRBV2|TRBJ2-3
CASSRRTGTTDTQYF
TGTGCCAGCAGTCGAAGGACAGGTACCACAGATACGCAGTATTTT
>NA|NA|TRBV30|TRBJ1-2
CAWSVAGADPLGYTF
TGTGCCTGGAGTGTAGCGGGGGCGGACCCTTTGGGCTACACCTTC
>NA|TRBD1|TRBV19|TRBJ1-1
CASSPTGQTLNTEAFF
TGTGCCAGTAGCCCCACGGGACAGACACTAAACACTGAAGCTTTCTTT
>NA|NA|TRBV12-5|TRBJ2-3
CASAQGDTQYF
TGTGCTAGTGCCCAGGGGGATACGCAGTATTTT
>few|NA|TRBV7-2|TRBJ2-1
CASSPKGLSLGEGEQFF
TGTGCCAGCAGTCCGAAAGGACTATCCCTCGGTGAAGGTGAGCAGTTCTTC